The 31 T cell receptor beta chains reported below all come from one sample, sequenced in a study of blood T cell repertoires in COVID-19. Here immunoSEQ multiplex PCR was the method, and the copy in TCRdb shows in-frame clones only, minus some. The table includes around 150,000 clones, 84% detected once. Sequencing used PBMCs or T cells enriched from blood (not recorded which). The receptors derive from a woman aged 50 to 60 with acute COVID-19.

The chain recombines TRBV7-8 with TRBJ2-4; 10 nucleotides align to TRBD1. The CDR3 has 19 residues. Germline V CDR1 and CDR2: SGHVS, FQNEAQ. Unmatched junction bases numbered 12, after V lost 2 bases and J lost 2 bases. CDR3 DNA: TGTGCCAGCAGCTTACCCGGGACAGGGGTTTTGGTTACCAAAAACATTCAGTACTTC. It specifies CASSLPGTGVLVTKNIQYF. The whole variable domain, remainder taken from reference TRBV7-8 and TRBJ2-4, is GAGVSQSPRYKVAKRGQDVALRCDPISGHVSLFWYQQALGQGPEFLTYFQNEAQLDKSGLPSDRFFAERPEGSVSTLKIQRTQQEDSAVYLCASSLPGTGVLVTKNIQYFGAGTRLSVL.

The V call is TRBV2, the J call TRBJ1-2; 8 bases line up with TRBD1. The CDR3 sequence is 17 residues long. Germline CDR1 SNHLY, CDR2 FYNNEI. V shed 4 bases and J 3 bases; nucleotides not matched to a gene: 13. In DNA form, the CDR3 reads TGTGCCAGCAGTGGTAGGGACAGGAGCCCCTCTCACTATGGCTACACCTTC. Protein: CASSGRDRSPSHYGYTF.

The genes are TRBV11-3 and TRBJ2-7, with TRBD1 matching 7 bases. Germline trimming cut 0 bases from V and 2 bases from J; bases unmatched to any gene: 7. CDR1 is SGHNT, CDR2 YENEEA, per germline. The CDR3 is 16 amino acids. CDR3 sequence: CASSLDRGTATYEQYF. In DNA form, the CDR3 reads TGTGCCAGCAGCTTAGATAGGGGGACAGCCACCTACGAGCAGTACTTC.

In regard to this clone: Germline is not matched at one junction end, which may reflect a read error. The rearrangement links TRBV19 to TRBJ1-1; D might be TRBD1 (5 bases). Germline V gene lookup returns CDR1 LNHDA and CDR2 SQIVND (reference sequence). The CDR3 extends over 16 amino acids. The CDR3 DNA follows: TGTGCCAGTAGTATAATTCAGGGAGGGATGAACGCTGAAGCTTTCTTT. Translation: CASSIIQGGMNAEAFF.

CDR3 coding DNA: TGTGCCAGCAGTTTAGGAGGGGCTAGCTCAAATACGCAGTATTTT. Translating gives CASSLGGASSNTQYF. The gene calls are TRBV28 and TRBJ2-3; tentatively, D is TRBD2 (6 bases). V lost 2 bases to trimming and J lost 7 bases, with 16 bases between them. This CDR3 has 15 residues. Looked up from germline, CDR1 is MDHEN and CDR2 is SYDVKM.

This chain links TRBV5-4 with TRBJ2-7; 8 nucleotides agree with TRBD2. This CDR3 has 16 residues. Germline V gives CDR1 SGHNT, CDR2 YYREEE (reference sequence). The junction had 8 bases not matched to a gene; V was cut back by 1 base and J by 2 bases. CDR3 sequence reads: CASSLFSGNLPYEQYF. In DNA, the CDR3 is TGTGCCAGCAGCTTGTTTAGCGGGAATTTACCCTACGAGCAGTACTTC.

The chain couples TRBV9 to TRBJ2-7; perhaps TRBD2 as D (5 bases). Germline assignment: CDR1 SGDLS and CDR2 YYNGEE. Deletions cut 0 bases from V and 0 bases from J, with 16 bases between. The CDR3 is 17 residues long. The chain's CDR3 is CASSVGGDKSTSYEQYF. CDR3 DNA: TGTGCCAGCAGCGTAGGGGGAGATAAGTCGACCTCCTACGAGCAGTACTTC.

The chain recombines TRBV19 with TRBJ2-2, with D maybe TRBD1 (5 bases). The V and J ends lost 3 bases and 3 bases respectively, with 11 bases between them. The germline gives CDR1 LNHDA, CDR2 SQIVND (reference sequence). The CDR3 has 15 amino acids. CDR3: CASSIRQIHTGELFF. In nucleotides, the CDR3 is TGTGCCAGTAGTATTCGACAGATCCACACCGGGGAGCTGTTTTTT.

The sample holds a few counts of this clone. The chain uses TRBV28 and TRBJ1-2; 7 nucleotides agree with TRBD1. This CDR3 has 12 residues. V lost 10 bases and J lost 4; bases outside the gene matches: 6. The germline V gene encodes CDR1 MDHEN and CDR2 SYDVKM. The CDR3 spells CATKTGSYGYTF. The CDR3 coding sequence is TGTGCCACCAAGACAGGGAGCTATGGCTACACCTTC.

The count of this clone is one. The rearrangement uses TRBV6-2 or TRBV6-3 and TRBJ2-7, with D possibly matching TRBD2 (5 bases). Germline-derived CDR1 and CDR2 are MNHEY and SVGEGT. This CDR3 contains 14 residues. V dropped 4 bases and J dropped 6 bases, with 16 bases sitting between them. The CDR3 bases are TGTGCCAGCAGTTCGAGGGCCAAATCTTTCGAGCAGTACTTC. Amino acid sequence: CASSSRAKSFEQYF.

This clone was found once. J is TRBJ2-1 and V is TRBV7-3, with D perhaps matching TRBD1 (6 bases). Germline V gene sequence: CDR1 SGHTA, CDR2 FQGTGA. This CDR3 comprises 14 residues. Trimming shortened V by 4 bases and J by 6 bases, and 13 bases separated the two germline ends. This chain's CDR3 is CASSSTRGSNEQFF. CDR3 bases: TGTGCCAGCAGCTCGACCAGGGGTAGCAATGAGCAGTTCTTC.

This rearrangement joins TRBV3-1 (or the pseudogene TRBV3-2) to TRBJ1-5; 8 nucleotides match TRBD1. Per germline, CDR1 LGHDT and CDR2 YNNKEL (reference sequence). V dropped 4 bases and J dropped 5; count of bases not matched to a gene: 4. CDR3 length equals 14 residues. The CDR3 sequence is CASSPRTGHQPQHF. The CDR3 nucleotides read TGTGCCAGCAGCCCTCGGACAGGGCATCAGCCCCAGCATTTT.

Of note for this clone: Sequence at one end of the junction differs from germline and may be a read error. The chain employs TRBV10-2 and TRBJ2-7, with D perhaps TRBD1 (6 bases). Germline-derived CDR1 and CDR2 are WSHSY and SAAADI. CDR3 length: 13 residues. In DNA form, the CDR3 reads TGCGCCAGCAGTGAAGTCTTGGACAGAGGGGGTGACTTC. Encoded protein: CASSEVLDRGGDF.

The gene calls are TRBV7-9 and TRBJ2-3; 7 bases are a match to TRBD1. From germline, CDR1 is SEHNR and CDR2 FQNEAQ (reference sequence). The CDR3 sequence is 15 residues long. V trimming: 2 bases; J trimming: 4 bases; junction bases outside the gene matches: 6. The CDR3 is CASSLRRQGADTQYF. DNA of the CDR3: TGTGCCAGCAGCTTACGGCGACAGGGCGCAGATACGCAGTATTTT.

V and J are TRBV7-9 and TRBJ1-2, with no clear D. The CDR3 is 12 residues long. Germline V gene data show CDR1 as SEHNR and CDR2 as FQNEAQ (reference sequence). V lost 3 bases and J lost 7, with 9 bases in between. CDR3 amino acids: CASSFSEGGYTF. The CDR3 DNA reads TGTGCCAGCAGCTTTTCAGAGGGTGGCTACACCTTC.

V gene TRBV6-5 combines with J gene TRBJ2-2; possibly TRBD2 for D (5 bases). The CDR3 covers 14 residues. With 6 bases removed from V and 8 bases from J, the gap between germline ends came to 16 bases. Germline lookup yields CDR1 MNHEY and CDR2 SVGAGI. This CDR3 is CASSPRLPGGELFF. The DNA for the CDR3 is TGTGCCAGCAGCCCCCGACTCCCGGGGGGGGAGCTGTTTTTT.

The V call is TRBV10-3, the J call TRBJ2-1; no firm D call. The germline V gene has CDR1 ENHRY and CDR2 SYGVKD. V was clipped by 0 bases and J by 5 bases, with 11 bases between them. CDR3 length equals 15 residues. The chain's CDR3 is CAISESVVVDNEQFF. The CDR3, as DNA: TGTGCCATCAGTGAGTCAGTAGTGGTAGACAATGAGCAGTTCTTC.

The CDR3 DNA reads TGCGCCAGCAGCTTGGCCGGCAGACAGGGGAGTCCGCGCGAGCAGTACTTC. Its protein is CASSLAGRQGSPREQYF. The chain couples TRBV5-1 to TRBJ2-7, with 8 bases fitting TRBD1. Germline CDR1 is SGHRS and CDR2 is YFSETQ. V was pared by 0 bases and J by 6 bases, with 14 bases of the junction left unmatched. The CDR3 is made up of 17 amino acids.

CDR3 coding DNA: TGTGCCAGCAGTTATAAATCTAACTATGGCTACACCTTC. It encodes CASSYKSNYGYTF. The chain employs TRBV11-2 and TRBJ1-2, with D hard to call. Germline CDR1 is SGHAT and CDR2 is FQNNGV. The V gene lost 6 bases and the J gene lost 0 bases, with 8 bases spanning the gap. This CDR3 spans 13 amino acids.

J is TRBJ2-2 and V is TRBV21-1; the DNA was not used to check the table's D call, TRBD1. TRBV21-1 is a known pseudogene. This CDR3 region has 16 residues. CDR3 coding DNA: TGTGCCAGCAGCGACCCGGGACAGAAGAACACCGGGGAGCTGTTTTTT. Translating it yields CASSDPGQKNTGELFF.

The genes are TRBV3-1 (or the pseudogene TRBV3-2) and TRBJ2-5; TRBD2 agrees at 15 bases. V lost 4 bases, J lost 5 bases, and 8 bases stayed unmatched. This CDR3 is built from 17 residues. The germline V gene has CDR1 LGHDT and CDR2 YNNKEL (reference sequence). CDR3: CASSLRTSGRAAETQYF. CDR3 DNA: TGTGCCAGCAGCCTACGGACTAGCGGGAGGGCCGCTGAGACCCAGTACTTC.

V gene TRBV11-3 combines with J gene TRBJ1-6; D remains ambiguous. The germline V and J ends were trimmed by 5 bases and 10 bases, with 12 bases remaining between them. The CDR3 is 13 residues long. Looked up from germline, CDR1 is SGHNT and CDR2 is YENEEA. CDR3 DNA sequence: TGTGCCAGCAGCCCTGATAGCTACTCACCCCTCCACTTT. Translating gives CASSPDSYSPLHF.

This sequence joins TRBV5-1 and TRBJ2-7; D possibly corresponds to TRBD2 (6 bases). This CDR3 is built from 12 residues. Germline values: CDR1 SGHRS, CDR2 YFSETQ. Trimming stripped 4 bases from V and 9 bases from J, with 14 bases between. This CDR3 is CASSRDRESQYF. The CDR3 DNA is TGCGCCAGCAGCCGGGACCGGGAGTCGCAGTACTTC.

CDR3 sequence reads: CAIRRNPGNTIYF. CDR3 DNA: TGTGCCATCAGGAGGAACCCTGGAAACACCATATATTTT. The chain recombines TRBV10-3 with TRBJ1-3, with unresolved D. This CDR3 is 13 amino acids long. V shed 6 bases and J shed 2 bases, with 8 bases lying between them. Germline V gene data show CDR1 as ENHRY and CDR2 as SYGVKD.

The chain joins TRBV7-9 to TRBJ2-6; D is unresolved. V gave up 5 bases and J gave up 8 bases, with 10 bases separating them. The CDR3 runs to 13 residues. CDR1 is SEHNR and CDR2 is FQNEAQ in the germline V gene (reference sequence). CDR3 residues: CASSRETPNVLTF. The CDR3 bases are TGTGCCAGCAGCAGAGAGACACCCAACGTCCTGACTTTC.

Concerning this clone itself: The junction does not match germline at one end; this may be a read error. The J gene is TRBJ1-1, the V gene TRBV7-9, with 7 bases lining up with TRBD1. CDR1 and CDR2 (germline): SEHNR, FQNEAQ (reference sequence). This CDR3 contains 14 residues. Here the CDR3 DNA reads TGTGCCAGCAGCCTAGCCCAGGGGGACACTGAAGCTTTCTTT. Protein: CASSLAQGDTEAFF. The full variable domain, completed using reference TRBV7-9 and TRBJ1-1, is DTGVSQNPRHKITKRGQNVTFRCDPISEHNRLYWYRQTLGQGPEFLTYFQNEAQLEKSRLLSDRFSAERPKGSFSTLEIQRTEQGDSAMYLCASSLAQGDTEAFFGQGTRLTVV.

The table lists this clone with a count of one. The CDR3 is CASRALGVGGPDQPQHF. CDR3 coding DNA: TGTGCCAGTAGAGCGCTGGGGGTCGGGGGGCCTGATCAGCCCCAGCATTTT. The V gene is TRBV19, the J gene TRBJ1-5; D possibly corresponds to TRBD1 (6 bases). This CDR3 spans 17 amino acids. Germline values: CDR1 LNHDA, CDR2 SQIVND (reference sequence). The ends were cut back, 6 bases at V and 5 bases at J, with 23 bases in the middle.

The V gene is TRBV7-9, the J gene TRBJ2-2; 12 positions match TRBD2. The CDR3 runs to 19 residues. Germline loops: CDR1 SEHNR, CDR2 FQNEAQ (reference sequence). V gave up 4 bases and J gave up 3 bases; unmatched junction bases: 12. The CDR3 region is CASSSQTTRTSGDTGELFF. The CDR3 coding sequence is TGTGCCAGCAGCTCACAAACCACACGGACTAGCGGGGACACCGGGGAGCTGTTTTTT. The full variable domain, in which reference TRBV7-9 and TRBJ2-2 provide the parts outside the CDR3, is DTGVSQNPRHKITKRGQNVTFRCDPISEHNRLYWYRQTLGQGPEFLTYFQNEAQLEKSRLLSDRFSAERPKGSFSTLEIQRTEQGDSAMYLCASSSQTTRTSGDTGELFFGEGSRLTVL.

V is TRBV15 and J is TRBJ1-5; TRBD1 aligns across 8 bases. The J segment lost 2 bases and the V segment lost 1 base, leaving 1 base of the junction unmatched. CDR1 LNHNV and CDR2 YYDKDF come from the germline V gene (reference sequence). The CDR3 is 15 residues long. The CDR3 DNA reads TGTGCCACCAGCAGAGTGACAGGGGGCAATCAGCCCCAGCATTTT. Amino acids: CATSRVTGGNQPQHF.

The V call is TRBV7-3, the J call TRBJ2-7; 10 bases align to TRBD1. The V segment lost 3 bases and the J segment 7 bases; nucleotides outside the gene matches: 3. Germline loops: CDR1 SGHTA, CDR2 FQGTGA. The CDR3 loop spans 13 amino acids. This chain's CDR3 is CASSFDRGREQYF. DNA of the CDR3: TGTGCCAGCAGCTTCGACAGGGGGCGAGAGCAGTACTTC.

V and J are TRBV6-2 or TRBV6-3 and TRBJ1-3, with unresolved D. V dropped 4 bases and J dropped 0 bases, with 13 bases sitting between them. The germline CDR1 and CDR2 sequences are MNHEY and SVGEGT. The CDR3 runs 16 residues. CDR3 protein: CASSSTDSYSGNTIYF. The CDR3 coding sequence is TGTGCCAGCAGTTCTACGGACTCATACTCTGGAAACACCATATATTTT.